Below are 30 T cell receptor beta chains sequenced from a single sample in a study of blood T cell repertoires in COVID-19. Clones were sequenced by immunoSEQ multiplex PCR, and TCRdb holds only the in-frame ones, with some missing. The table lists over 85,000 clones, about four fifths of them singletons. Sequencing input: peripheral blood. The receptor source for this set is a man between 65 and 80 years old with acute or convalescent COVID-19.

The table lists this clone with a count of one. DNA of the CDR3: TGTGCCAGCGGGCTAGCGGGAACGGAGACCCAGTACTTC. Translating it yields CASGLAGTETQYF. The chain recombines TRBV11-2 with TRBJ2-5, with 9 bases fitting TRBD2. This CDR3 comprises 13 residues. Unmatched junction bases numbered 6, after V lost 8 bases and J lost 5 bases. Germline CDR1 is SGHAT and CDR2 is FQNNGV.

This clone was detected ten times or more. The chain combines TRBV6-2 or TRBV6-3 with TRBJ2-7, with D hard to call. The CDR3 has 14 amino acids. The germline V gene has CDR1 MNHEY and CDR2 SVGEGT. V lost 6 bases to trimming and J lost 0 bases, with 12 bases between them. CDR3 DNA: TGTGCCAGCAGCCAGTTCGAGCGCTCCTACGAGCAGTACTTC. Amino acids: CASSQFERSYEQYF.

The chain combines TRBV2 with TRBJ2-1; 12 nucleotides match TRBD2. The CDR3 contains 16 residues. Germline trimming cut 2 bases from V and 10 bases from J; bases unmatched to any gene: 9. Germline values: CDR1 SNHLY, CDR2 FYNNEI. The CDR3 DNA is TGTGCCAGCAGTGAATTTCGTCTAGCGGGAGGGGAGGAGCAGTTCTTC. It specifies CASSEFRLAGGEEQFF.

This clone has just one count. This chain joins TRBV5-5 and TRBJ2-7; TRBD2 aligns across 8 bases. V was clipped by 4 bases and J by 2 bases; unmatched bases: 14. Per the germline V gene, CDR1 is SGHKS and CDR2 is YYEKEE (reference sequence). The CDR3 contains 17 residues. The CDR3 nucleotides read TGTGCCAGCAGCCGTATAACCCGACTAGCGAGTACCTACGAGCAGTACTTC. Protein sequence: CASSRITRLASTYEQYF.

This chain connects TRBV28 to TRBJ2-7, with 9 bases fitting TRBD1. The CDR3 covers 15 residues. Germline V gene sequence: CDR1 MDHEN, CDR2 SYDVKM. Trimming took 6 bases from V and 3 from J; bases not matched to a gene: 9. CDR3 bases: TGTGCCAGCAGCGACACAGGGGGCTCTTTCTACGAGCAGTACTTC. Residues: CASSDTGGSFYEQYF.

The gene calls are TRBV28 and TRBJ1-5; D remains unclear. Germline lookup yields CDR1 MDHEN and CDR2 SYDVKM. V was pared by 7 bases and J by 5 bases, with 15 bases between. This CDR3 comprises 14 residues. In nucleotides, the CDR3 is TGTGCCAGCACCAAATGGGAGTTAGATCAGCCCCAGCATTTT. Residues: CASTKWELDQPQHF.

This clone has only a few counts. The chain joins TRBV19 to TRBJ2-5; tentative D call: TRBD2 (6 bases). The V end lost 2 bases, the J end lost 3 bases, and 7 bases lay between the germline ends. The CDR3 spans 13 residues. CDR1 is LNHDA, CDR2 SQIVND, per germline (reference sequence). The DNA for the CDR3 is TGTGCCAGTAGTATATGGGGGGAAGAGACCCAGTACTTC. This sequence encodes CASSIWGEETQYF. Looking up the rest from reference TRBV19 and TRBJ2-5 gives the full variable domain: DGGITQSPKYLFRKEGQNVTLSCEQNLNHDAMYWYRQDPGQGLRLIYYSQIVNDFQKGDIAEGYSVSREKKESFPLTVTSAQKNPTAFYLCASSIWGEETQYFGPGTRLLVL.

This chain uses TRBV7-9 with TRBJ2-2, with 13 bases lining up with TRBD2. V shed 7 bases and J 4 bases; nucleotides not matched to a gene: 12. Germline CDR1 reads SEHNR; CDR2 reads FQNEAQ (reference sequence). The CDR3 contains 18 residues. The DNA of the CDR3 is TGTGCCAGCACCAAAAGAGGACTAGCGGGAGTGAGCACCGGGGAGCTGTTTTTT. This sequence encodes CASTKRGLAGVSTGELFF.

The chain uses TRBV27 and TRBJ2-3; 7 bases map to TRBD1. CDR1 and CDR2 (germline): MNHEY, SMNVEV (reference sequence). With 7 bases clipped from V and 0 bases from J, the junction kept 10 bases outside the gene matches. The CDR3 extends over 16 amino acids. The CDR3 here is CASTNDRASSTDTQYF. In DNA form, the CDR3 reads TGTGCCAGCACAAACGACAGGGCCTCTAGCACAGATACGCAGTATTTT.

V is TRBV13 and J is TRBJ2-1; D is ambiguous. Germline assignment: CDR1 PRHDT and CDR2 FYEKMQ (reference sequence). V was trimmed by 6 bases and J by 0 bases, leaving 12 bases between them. There are 15 residues in the CDR3. CDR3 nucleotide sequence: TGTGCCAGCAGTTCCCGAGAGAGCTCCTACAATGAGCAGTTCTTC. It encodes CASSSRESSYNEQFF. The entire variable domain, with the rest obtained from reference TRBV13 and TRBJ2-1, is as follows: AAGVIQSPRHLIKEKRETATLKCYPIPRHDTVYWYQQGPGQDPQFLISFYEKMQSDKGSIPDRFSAQQFSDYHSELNMSSLELGDSALYFCASSSRESSYNEQFFGPGTRLTVL.

This clone showed up just a few times. The chain is built from TRBV12-3 or TRBV12-4 and TRBJ1-5; D perhaps matches TRBD1 (6 bases). This CDR3 region has 13 residues. Trimming left V 6 bases short and J 4 bases short, with 10 bases between. The CDR3 DNA sequence: TGTGCCAGCAGCCTTAGGGGGAATCAGCCCCAGCATTTT. It translates to CASSLRGNQPQHF.

Only a few counts were recorded for this clone. The genes are TRBV5-1 and TRBJ2-1; TRBD2 matches at 7 bases. J lost 3 bases, V lost 4 bases, and 10 bases had no gene match. The germline gives CDR1 SGHRS, CDR2 YFSETQ. This CDR3 region has 16 residues. The CDR3 DNA reads TGCGCCAGCAGCAGTGGACTAGGTCCCGGCTACAATGAGCAGTTCTTC. As protein: CASSSGLGPGYNEQFF.

This clone was observed a few times. The chain is built from TRBV6-5 and TRBJ2-7; weak D call: TRBD2 (5 bases). The ends were cut back, 6 bases at V and 4 bases at J, with 19 bases in the middle. In germline, CDR1 is MNHEY, CDR2 SVGAGI. This CDR3 is built from 15 residues. CDR3 loop: CASSSPRRLAYEQYF. CDR3 in DNA: TGTGCCAGCAGCTCCCCTCGTCGGCTAGCTTACGAGCAGTACTTC.

The chain uses TRBV30 and TRBJ1-1; 8 nucleotides line up with TRBD1. The junction had 8 bases not matched to a gene; V was cut back by 1 base and J by 4 bases. Germline lookup yields CDR1 GTSNPN and CDR2 SVGIG (reference sequence). The CDR3 sequence is 15 residues long. CDR3 coding DNA: TGTGCCTGGAGTGCGACAGGGGTGGAGCCCACTGAAGCTTTCTTT. Protein: CAWSATGVEPTEAFF. The full variable domain, in which reference TRBV30 and TRBJ1-1 provide the parts outside the CDR3, is SQTIHQWPATLVQPVGSPLSLECTVEGTSNPNLYWYRQAAGRGLQLLFYSVGIGQISSEVPQNLSASRPQDRQFILSSKKLLLSDSGFYLCAWSATGVEPTEAFFGQGTRLTVV.

For this clone: This sample also contains other DNA sequences that code for the same CDR3. This chain uses TRBV5-1 with TRBJ2-7; 7 nucleotides line up with TRBD1. The J segment lost 5 bases and the V segment lost 4 bases, leaving 3 bases of the junction unmatched. This CDR3 has 12 residues. CDR1 is SGHRS and CDR2 is YFSETQ in the germline V gene. The CDR3 nucleotides are TGCGCCAGCAGCCTAACAGGGGACGAGCAGTACTTC. Translating it yields CASSLTGDEQYF.

V gene TRBV14 combines with J gene TRBJ2-1; tentatively, D is TRBD2 (5 bases). CDR3 size: 15 residues. From germline, CDR1 is SGHDN and CDR2 FVKESK. The V and J ends lost 0 bases and 5 bases respectively, with 11 bases between them. As DNA, the CDR3 is TGTGCCAGCAGCCAAGAAGTCGGGCGGGACAATGAGCAGTTCTTC. Amino acids: CASSQEVGRDNEQFF.

The chain carries TRBV7-2 and TRBJ2-2; 7 bases line up with TRBD2. Germline lookup yields CDR1 SGHTA and CDR2 FQGNSA. The CDR3 covers 15 residues. CDR3 DNA sequence: TGTGTCACGGGGGGAGCGGGAACGAACACCGGGGAGCTGTTTTTT. As protein: CVTGGAGTNTGELFF. Full variable domain (outside the CDR3, taken from reference TRBV7-2 and TRBJ2-2): GAGVSQSPSNKVTEKGKDVELRCDPISGHTALYWYRQSLGQGLEFLIYFQGNSAPDKSGLPSDRFSAERTGGSVSTLTIQRTQQEDSAVYLCVTGGAGTNTGELFFGEGSRLTVL.

The rearrangement uses TRBV7-2 and TRBJ2-1; a possible D gene is TRBD2 (5 bases). V lost 1 base and J lost 6, with 16 bases in between. This CDR3 is 16 amino acids long. Germline V gene data show CDR1 as SGHTA and CDR2 as FQGNSA. The CDR3 bases are TGTGCCAGCAGCTTAGGATCTAGCCCCATGAGCAATGAGCAGTTCTTC. It specifies CASSLGSSPMSNEQFF.

The chain uses TRBV24-1 and TRBJ2-1, with 12 nucleotides matching TRBD2. After removal of 9 bases from V and 8 bases from J, the junction contained 4 bases not matched to a gene. Germline V lookup: CDR1 KGHDR, CDR2 SFDVKD. This CDR3 contains 13 residues. Written as DNA, the CDR3 is TGTGCCACCTCAAGACTAGCGGGAGATGAGCAGTTCTTC. Protein product: CATSRLAGDEQFF.

The genes are TRBV6-5 and TRBJ1-1; no firm D call. The CDR3 has 15 residues. V was clipped by 4 bases and J by 0 bases, with 12 bases between them. Germline CDR1 and CDR2: MNHEY and SVGAGI. The CDR3 DNA reads as TGTGCCAGCAGTTCCTTGACACCAATGAACACTGAAGCTTTCTTT. Residues: CASSSLTPMNTEAFF.

The J gene is TRBJ2-2, the V gene TRBV11-2, with a weak D call TRBD2 (5 bases). V was cut by 5 bases and J by 7 bases, with 14 bases left in between. This CDR3 is 14 amino acids long. Germline loops: CDR1 SGHAT, CDR2 FQNNGV. The CDR3 is CASSRTSTGGELFF. CDR3 nucleotide sequence: TGTGCCAGCAGCCGTACTAGTACCGGCGGGGAGCTGTTTTTT.

J is TRBJ1-1 and V is TRBV28, with 7 bases that match TRBD1. J gave up 1 base and V 6 bases, and 5 bases lay outside the gene matches. Germline V gene sequence: CDR1 MDHEN, CDR2 SYDVKM. There are 14 residues in the CDR3. The CDR3 loop reads CASRETGRNTEAFF. The CDR3 DNA is TGTGCCAGCAGGGAGACAGGGAGGAACACTGAAGCTTTCTTT.

The chain carries TRBV5-4 and TRBJ2-2, with TRBD2 matching over 8 bases. The V and J ends lost 4 bases and 5 bases, in that order; junction bases with no gene match: 7. Germline CDR1 and CDR2: SGHNT and YYREEE (reference sequence). The CDR3 spans 15 residues. CDR3 loop: CASSPAGGRTGELFF. The CDR3 coding sequence is TGTGCCAGCAGCCCCGCGGGGGGTCGAACCGGGGAGCTGTTTTTT.

This clone was detected only a few times. This chain uses TRBV7-8 with TRBJ2-7; D not certain. CDR3 length: 14 residues. Trimming left V 1 base short and J 2 bases short, with 9 bases between. Germline CDR1 and CDR2: SGHVS and FQNEAQ. The CDR3, as DNA: TGTGCCAGCAGCTTAGTGTTCAGAACCTACGAGCAGTACTTC. Translated, it gives CASSLVFRTYEQYF.

The chain combines TRBV21-1 with TRBJ2-7; no DNA check was done on the table's D call, TRBD2. TRBV21-1 is a recognized pseudogene. CDR3 length: 16 residues. CDR3 bases: TGTGCCAGCAGCAAAGACGTGAGGAGGGCCAACTACGAGCAGTACTTC. Translation: CASSKDVRRANYEQYF.

The CDR3 DNA sequence: TGTGCCAGCTCACCTTCTAGCATAAATAGCAATCAGCCCCAGCATTTT. Translated, it gives CASSPSSINSNQPQHF. The chain combines TRBV18 with TRBJ1-5; no reliable D call. The germline V gene has CDR1 KGHSH and CDR2 LQKENI. V was trimmed by 3 bases and J by 0 bases, leaving 12 bases between them. This CDR3 has 16 residues.

The chain has TRBV2 and TRBJ2-7; 7 bases map to TRBD1. The germline V gene encodes CDR1 SNHLY and CDR2 FYNNEI. The CDR3 is 14 residues long. After removal of 6 bases from V and 7 bases from J, the junction contained 12 bases not matched to a gene. The CDR3 nucleotides are TGTGCCAGCAGAAGTAACAGGGGTATGGGGGAGCAGTACTTC. Its translation is CASRSNRGMGEQYF.

The V call is TRBV3-1 (or the pseudogene TRBV3-2), the J call TRBJ1-2; 7 bases agree with TRBD1. The V gene's germline CDR1 is LGHDT and CDR2 YNNKEL (reference sequence). With 0 bases clipped from V and 5 bases from J, the junction kept 15 bases outside the gene matches. The CDR3 totals 18 residues. CDR3 in DNA: TGTGCCAGCAGCCAAGATTGGGACCGAGGCAGGGGGAAATATGGCTACACCTTC. Translated: CASSQDWDRGRGKYGYTF.

The genes are TRBV27 and TRBJ2-7, with 7 bases identical to TRBD1. This CDR3 has 13 amino acids. The V gene's germline CDR1 is MNHEY and CDR2 SMNVEV (reference sequence). Germline trimming cut 3 bases from V and 5 bases from J; bases unmatched to any gene: 4. For the CDR3, the DNA is TGTGCCAGCAGTTTCGGACAGGTTCACGAGCAGTACTTC. It specifies CASSFGQVHEQYF.

V usage is TRBV24-1 and J usage is TRBJ2-1, with TRBD2 matching 10 bases. CDR3 length: 16 residues. The germline V gene encodes CDR1 KGHDR and CDR2 SFDVKD. V gave up 4 bases and J gave up 4 bases; unmatched junction bases: 6. The CDR3 sequence is CATSDGLLAGYNEQFF. In DNA, the CDR3 is TGTGCCACCAGTGACGGACTACTAGCGGGGTACAATGAGCAGTTCTTC.